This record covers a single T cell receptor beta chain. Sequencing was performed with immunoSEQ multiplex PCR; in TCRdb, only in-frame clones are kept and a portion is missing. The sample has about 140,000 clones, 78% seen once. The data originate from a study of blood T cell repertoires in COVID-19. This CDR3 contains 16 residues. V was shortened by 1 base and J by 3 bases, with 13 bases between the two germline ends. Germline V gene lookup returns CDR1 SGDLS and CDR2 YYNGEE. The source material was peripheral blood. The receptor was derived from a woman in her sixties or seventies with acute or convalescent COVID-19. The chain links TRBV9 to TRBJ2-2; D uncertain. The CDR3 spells CASSVRWSSDTGELFF. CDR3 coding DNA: TGTGCCAGCAGCGTAAGGTGGAGTAGTGACACCGGGGAGCTGTTTTTT.